The clone carrying this T cell receptor (beta chain) appeared a few times. What it binds is not known. The data derive from a study of blood T cells in healthy people across ages. The second PCR ran about 6 to 12 cycles with a sample-barcoded 5' primer and J-beta primers. A tag from a template-switch adaptor with 12 random nucleotides marked each cDNA molecule. TCRdb re-derived calls from the 5' RACE reads in MiXCR, one entry per CDR3 protein. The data show about 830,000 distinct CDR3 sequences, under 80% seen once. Study-level points and caveats: TCR beta diversity, measured per million T cells, fell in a roughly linear way with age. Any conclusive comparison of naive versus antigen-experienced cells was prevented by using unsorted PBMCs. Strong correlation existed between TCR beta diversity and naive T cell percentage.

The V gene end was trimmed by 0 bases and the J gene end by 0 bases; junction bases not matched to a gene: 0. This CDR3 spans 15 amino acids. Germline V gene lookup returns CDR1 MNHEY and CDR2 SVGEGT. The gene calls are TRBV6-2 or TRBV6-3 and TRBJ2-7; TRBD2 agrees at 9 bases. The TCR originated in a man aged 25-45 years in good health. The specimen was blood. This CDR3 is CASSYSTSGSYEQYF. The CDR3, as DNA: TGTGCCAGCAGTTACTCGACTAGCGGCTCCTACGAGCAGTACTTC.